This is a list of T cell receptor beta chains from one sample in a study of shared clonotypes between healthy human individuals. TCRdb's copy holds only in-frame clones and misses some; the assay was immunoSEQ multiplex PCR. The table lists approximately 1.5 million clones, under 99% of them singletons, with roughly 0.45% in the top ten. The sample comprised naive CD4+ T cells sorted from blood. The receptors were gathered from a young man in good health. CDR3s include the opening cysteine and the closing phenylalanine or tryptophan. D genes are given only for firm matches. Rows may omit the clone size; those that give it use once, few, many or a size class.

>TRBD1|TRBJ2-5|TRBV5-1|-
CASSLGDRGRGETQYF
TGCGCCAGCAGCTTGGGGGACAGGGGTAGAGGTGAGACCCAGTACTTC
>-|TRBJ2-1|TRBV9|-
CASSGGLGYNEQFF
TGTGCCAGCAGCGGGGGACTCGGTTACAATGAGCAGTTCTTC
>-|TRBJ1-3|TRBV7-9|-
CASSLGSAENTIYF
TGTGCCAGCAGCTTAGGGTCGGCCGAGAACACCATATATTTT
>TRBD1|TRBJ1-5|TRBV5-1|-
CASSLGDRLNQPQHF
TGCGCCAGCAGCTTGGGGGACAGGCTCAATCAGCCCCAGCATTTT
>-|TRBJ2-1|TRBV15|-
CATSRVRASSYNEQFF
TGTGCCACCAGCAGAGTTCGAGCGAGCTCCTACAATGAGCAGTTCTTC
>TRBD1|TRBJ1-5|TRBV6-6|-
CASSYMNRGNQPQHF
TGTGCCAGCAGTTACATGAACAGGGGGAATCAGCCCCAGCATTTT
>-|TRBJ1-5|TRBV5-1|-
CAANQPQHF
TGCGCCGCCAACCAGCCCCAGCATTTT
>-|TRBJ2-7|TRBV5-6|-
CASSLGLEQYF
TGTGCCAGCAGCCTCGGTTTGGAGCAGTACTTC
>-|TRBJ2-7|TRBV5-4|-
CASSNPKGSYEQYF
TGTGCCAGCAGCAACCCGAAGGGGTCCTACGAGCAGTACTTC
>TRBD2|TRBJ2-1|TRBV5-1|-
CASSIGLAGVYEQFF
TGCGCCAGCAGCATAGGACTAGCGGGAGTATATGAGCAGTTCTTC
>TRBD1|TRBJ2-3|TRBV11-2|-
CASSLRQGSSTDTQYF
TGTGCCAGCAGCCTAAGACAGGGGAGTAGCACAGATACGCAGTATTTT
>-|TRBJ2-7|TRBV5-1|once
CASSLEWGSLGEQYF
TGCGCCAGCAGCTTGGAATGGGGGTCCCTCGGCGAGCAGTACTTC
>-|TRBJ2-5|TRBV7-3|-
CASSSGQTLEETQYF
TGTGCCAGCAGCTCCGGACAAACTTTAGAAGAGACCCAGTACTTC
>TRBD2|TRBJ2-7|TRBV5-1|-
CASSSGLAGSYEQYF
TGCGCCAGCAGCTCGGGACTAGCGGGATCATACGAGCAGTACTTC
>-|TRBJ2-1|TRBV27|-
CASSLSGYYNEWVNNEQFF
TGTGCCAGCAGTTTATCCGGCTACTACAATGAATGGGTCAACAATGAGCAGTTCTTC